This T cell receptor beta chain appears in the sequencing data of a study of cytomegalovirus exposure and HLA in healthy donors. In the study overall: Unique TCRs numbering 75 million to 95 million, obtained from HLA-typed donors, made up an early data release. Study-level results: Evidence from a later analysis indicated that most CMV-associated TCR beta chains looked HLA-restricted. Altogether, 150 or so TCR beta chains were recorded as cytomegalovirus-associated.

Trimming cost V 0 bases and J 3 bases; bases outside gene matches: 2. Germline assignment: CDR1 SGHRS and CDR2 YFSETQ. This CDR3 spans 14 amino acids. Remarks on this clone: The antigen remains undetermined. This sample includes further DNA sequences coding for the same CDR3.

The PCR employed 60 Vbeta primers together with 13 Jbeta primers. The repertoire was sequenced with immunoSEQ multiplex PCR; TCRdb's copy has only in-frame clones and lacks some. Of about 120,000 clones in the sample, about 90% are singletons; the top ten hold 1.5% to 2%. This TCR came from a man aged 35-49 years in good health and CMV-seronegative. Specimen: PBMCs. This chain links TRBV5-1 with TRBJ2-7; 8 bases agree with TRBD1. CDR3 DNA: TGCGCCAGCAGCTTGGAAGACAGGGGCTACGAGCAGTACTTC. This sequence encodes CASSLEDRGYEQYF.